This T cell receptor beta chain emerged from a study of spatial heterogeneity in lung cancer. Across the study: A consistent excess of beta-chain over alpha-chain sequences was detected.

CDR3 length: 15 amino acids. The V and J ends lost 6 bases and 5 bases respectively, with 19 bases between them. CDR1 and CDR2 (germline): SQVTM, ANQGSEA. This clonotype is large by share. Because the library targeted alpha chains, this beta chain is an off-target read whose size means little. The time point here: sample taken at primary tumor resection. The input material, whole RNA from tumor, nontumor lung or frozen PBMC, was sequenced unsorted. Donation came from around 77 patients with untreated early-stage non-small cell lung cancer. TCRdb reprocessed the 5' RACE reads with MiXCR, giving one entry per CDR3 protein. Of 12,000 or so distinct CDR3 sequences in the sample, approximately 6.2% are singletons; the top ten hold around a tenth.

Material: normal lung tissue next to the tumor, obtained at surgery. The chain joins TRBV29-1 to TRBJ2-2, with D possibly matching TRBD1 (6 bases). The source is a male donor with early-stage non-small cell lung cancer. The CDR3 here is CSVKLPGQETGELFF. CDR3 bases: TGCAGCGTCAAACTACCGGGACAAGAGACCGGGGAGCTGTTTTTT.